The sequence of this TCR beta chain was determined in a study of blood T cell repertoires in COVID-19. Losses at the gene ends were 5 bases for V and 8 bases for J; bases not matched to a gene: 13. The CDR3 covers 15 residues. Germline CDR1 reads SGHTA; CDR2 reads FQGTGA. TCRdb keeps only in-frame clones here, not all; method: immunoSEQ multiplex PCR. The sample lists approximately 200,000 clones, around 80% occurring once. The clonotype originates from a woman aged 40 to 50 with acute COVID-19. V usage is TRBV7-3 and J usage is TRBJ1-2; 8 bases line up with TRBD1. Sequences were obtained from PBMCs or T cells enriched from blood (not recorded which). The chain's CDR3 is CASSPGTGRSEGYTF. CDR3 bases: TGTGCCAGCAGCCCAGGGACAGGACGATCGGAGGGCTACACCTTC.